This paragraph reports one TCR beta chain. The sample holds a few counts of this clone. Its specific antigen is unknown. The record has no base qualities; no much larger clone is one base away. The collaborating institutions used their own protocols to collect whole blood in K2EDTA tubes. For TCRbeta analysis, collaborators shipped samples as frozen whole blood, isolated PBMCs, or DNA extracted from either of those sample types. The immunoSEQ Assay, a bias-controlled multiplex PCR, was used to amplify TCRbeta CDR3 regions from genomic DNA. The authors processed their data as follows. Within the assay, amplification of reference gene primers was used to estimate how many nucleated cells each sample contained. Sequence reads were collapsed and filtered to measure the absolute abundance of every unique TCRbeta CDR3 rearrangement. For each sample, productive Simpson clonality was calculated as the square root of Simpson's diversity index across productive rearrangements. The clones in this table, taken by TCRdb from immuneACCESS, are in-frame only. Not every clone is retained; where verified, under half of the shortfall comes from an unresolved V gene, and the cause of the rest is unknown. From that table come the V and J calls and clone size; the DNA was used to work out D and trimming. The sample table lists about 190,000 clones, 90% of them with a count of one. 0.6% to 0.8% of the sample lies in the top ten.

The sample comes from a study of blood T cell repertoires in COVID-19 (dated by TCRdb to 2020 to 2021). Regarding the research as a whole: The collaborator samples originated in the United States, Italy and Spain and spanned the acute and convalescent phases of COVID-19. The material from the prospective study consisted of cDNA or gDNA derived from T cells, B-cell-depleted T cells, or PBMCs. The dataset comprised deeply sampled blood TCRbeta repertoires from subjects exposed to, actively infected with, or recovered from COVID-19. The repertoires were released in a freely available public database meant as a resource for research on the immune response to SARS-CoV-2. Samples were obtained from the ongoing ImmuneRACE study (first 160 participants) and from over 1,000 subjects provided by 6 global collaborators. Nearly every sample came with metadata listing a de-identified subject ID, COVID-19 status, age in years and sex. Where available, HLA class I and class II types were taken from metadata supplied by the sample provider and were not determined by assay-based typing. What the research found in general, with its limitations: Clinical and demographic metadata were provided uncurated, with the amount varying by source and participant.

From the cysteine up to the phenylalanine, the CDR3 has a length of 13 residues. CDR3 DNA only is kept here, 39 bases in frame from base 1. The junction shows trimming of 4 bases on V and 6 bases on J, plus 10 bases between the germline ends. From the germline V gene, CDR1 is MNHEY and CDR2 is SVGEGT. The clonotype was recovered from a man in his forties or fifties with acute or convalescent COVID-19. The sequence links TRBV6-2 or TRBV6-3 to TRBJ1-5, with the D gene uncertain. The specimen sequenced was peripheral blood. The CDR3 protein: CASSWPGGQPQHF. The nucleotide sequence reads TGTGCCAGCAGTTGGCCTGGCGGTCAGCCCCAGCATTTT.